This T cell receptor (beta chain) was observed in a study of blood T cell repertoires in COVID-19. About the study: COVID-19 samples collected from the United States, Italy and Spain covered acute and convalescent phases.

V lost 5 bases and J 3 bases, leaving 11 bases between the germline ends. The CDR3 runs 14 residues. The germline CDR1 and CDR2 sequences are LGHNT and FRNRAP. Original processing notes: From reference gene primer amplification, estimates of nucleated cell counts were derived. Measured with immunoSEQ multiplex PCR; TCRdb has only the in-frame clones, and not every one. The DNA gave D and trimming, while V, J and clone size come from that table. This sample has about 210,000 clones, with approximately 84% found just once. Comment on this clone: The sample carries other DNA sequences with the same CDR3.

This clonotype was sampled from a woman between 45 and 65 years old with active or convalescent COVID-19. This chain links TRBV12-5 with TRBJ1-5; D is perhaps TRBD1 (6 bases). Sequences were obtained from peripheral blood. CDR3 DNA: TGTGCTAGTGGTCCCGGACAGTACAATCAGCCCCAGCATTTT. Translated, it gives CASGPGQYNQPQHF.